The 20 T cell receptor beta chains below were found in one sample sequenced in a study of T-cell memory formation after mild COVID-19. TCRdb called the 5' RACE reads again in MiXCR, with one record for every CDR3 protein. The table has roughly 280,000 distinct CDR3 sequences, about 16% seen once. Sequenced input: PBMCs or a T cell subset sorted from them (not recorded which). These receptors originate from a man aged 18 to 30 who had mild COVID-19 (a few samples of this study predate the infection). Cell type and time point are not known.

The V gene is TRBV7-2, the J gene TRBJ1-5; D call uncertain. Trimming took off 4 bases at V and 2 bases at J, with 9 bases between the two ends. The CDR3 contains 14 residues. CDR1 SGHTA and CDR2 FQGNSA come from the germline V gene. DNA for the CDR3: TGTGCCAGCAGCTATTCTTGGCGCAATCAGCCCCAGCATTTT. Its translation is CASSYSWRNQPQHF.

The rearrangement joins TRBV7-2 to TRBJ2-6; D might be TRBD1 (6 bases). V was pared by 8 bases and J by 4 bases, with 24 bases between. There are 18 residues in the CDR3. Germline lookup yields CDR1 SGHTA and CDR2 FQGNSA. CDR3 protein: CASFSGGPTGLGANVLTF. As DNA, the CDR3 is TGTGCCAGCTTTTCGGGCGGACCAACAGGGTTAGGGGCCAACGTCCTGACTTTC.

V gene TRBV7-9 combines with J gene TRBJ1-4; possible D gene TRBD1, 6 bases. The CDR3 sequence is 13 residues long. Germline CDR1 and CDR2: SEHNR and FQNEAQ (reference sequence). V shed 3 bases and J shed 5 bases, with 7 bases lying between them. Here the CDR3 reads CASSFGGNEKLFF. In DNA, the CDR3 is TGTGCCAGCAGCTTCGGGGGCAATGAAAAACTGTTTTTT. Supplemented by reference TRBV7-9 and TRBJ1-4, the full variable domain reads DTGVSQNPRHKITKRGQNVTFRCDPISEHNRLYWYRQTLGQGPEFLTYFQNEAQLEKSRLLSDRFSAERPKGSFSTLEIQRTEQGDSAMYLCASSFGGNEKLFFGSGTQLSVL.

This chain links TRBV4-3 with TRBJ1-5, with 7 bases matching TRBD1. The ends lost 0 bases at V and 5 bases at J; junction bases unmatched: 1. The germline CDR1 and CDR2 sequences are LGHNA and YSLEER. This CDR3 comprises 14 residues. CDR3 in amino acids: CASSQDRGDQPQHF. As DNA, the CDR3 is TGCGCCAGCAGCCAAGACAGGGGGGATCAGCCCCAGCATTTT.

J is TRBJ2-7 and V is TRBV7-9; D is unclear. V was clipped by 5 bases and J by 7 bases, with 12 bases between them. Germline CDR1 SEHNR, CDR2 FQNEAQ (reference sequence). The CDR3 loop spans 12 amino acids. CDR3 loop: CASSLAVGEQYV. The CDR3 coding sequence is TGTGCCAGCAGCCTGGCGGTCGGGGAGCAGTACGTC.

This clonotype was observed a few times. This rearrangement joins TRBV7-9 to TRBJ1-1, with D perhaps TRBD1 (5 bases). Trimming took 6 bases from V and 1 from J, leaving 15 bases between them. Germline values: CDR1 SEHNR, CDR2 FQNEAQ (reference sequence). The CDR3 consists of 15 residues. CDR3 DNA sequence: TGTGCCAGCAGGGACCCGGGACGGACGAACACTGAAGCTTTCTTT. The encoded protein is CASRDPGRTNTEAFF.

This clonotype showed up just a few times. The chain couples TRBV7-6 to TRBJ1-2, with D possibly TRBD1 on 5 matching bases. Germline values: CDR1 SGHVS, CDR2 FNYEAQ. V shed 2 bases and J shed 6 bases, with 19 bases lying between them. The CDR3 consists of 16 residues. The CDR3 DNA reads TGTGCCAGCAGCTTACTCCCCAGGGTGGGAGCAGATGGCTACACCTTC. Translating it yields CASSLLPRVGADGYTF.

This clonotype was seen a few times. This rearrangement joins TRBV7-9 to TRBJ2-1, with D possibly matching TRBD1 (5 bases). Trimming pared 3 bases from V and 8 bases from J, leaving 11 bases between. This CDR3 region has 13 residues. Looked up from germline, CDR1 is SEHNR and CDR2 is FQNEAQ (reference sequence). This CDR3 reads CASSFQGNDEQFF. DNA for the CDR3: TGTGCCAGCAGCTTTCAGGGAAACGATGAGCAGTTCTTC.

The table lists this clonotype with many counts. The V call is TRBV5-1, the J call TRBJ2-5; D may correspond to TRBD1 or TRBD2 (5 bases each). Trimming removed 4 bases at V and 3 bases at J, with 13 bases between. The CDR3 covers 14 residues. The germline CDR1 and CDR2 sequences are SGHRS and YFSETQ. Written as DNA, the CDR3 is TGCGCCAGCAGCGTTGGGACGGACGAAGAGACCCAGTACTTC. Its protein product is CASSVGTDEETQYF. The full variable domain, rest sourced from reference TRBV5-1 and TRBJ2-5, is KAGVTQTPRYLIKTRGQQVTLSCSPISGHRSVSWYQQTPGQGLQFLFEYFSETQRNKGNFPGRFSGRQFSNSRSEMNVSTLELGDSALYLCASSVGTDEETQYFGPGTRLLVL.

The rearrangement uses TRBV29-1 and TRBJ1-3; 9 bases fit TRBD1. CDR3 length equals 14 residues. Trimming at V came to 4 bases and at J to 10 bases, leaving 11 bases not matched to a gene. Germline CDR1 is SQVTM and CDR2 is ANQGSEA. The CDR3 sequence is CSVGQGVSLGTIYF. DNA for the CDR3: TGCAGCGTTGGACAGGGGGTCTCTCTAGGAACCATATATTTT. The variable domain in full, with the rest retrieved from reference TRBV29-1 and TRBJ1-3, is SAVISQKPSRDICQRGTSLTIQCQVDSQVTMMFWYRQQPGQSLTLIATANQGSEATYESGFVIDKFPISRPNLTFSTLTVSNMSPEDSSIYLCSVGQGVSLGTIYFGEGSWLTVV.

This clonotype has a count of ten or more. CDR3 amino acids: CASSDRGRAEAFF. DNA for the CDR3: TGCGCCAGCAGCGACAGGGGGCGGGCTGAAGCTTTCTTT. The gene calls are TRBV5-1 and TRBJ1-1, with 10 nucleotides matching TRBD1. Germline V gives CDR1 SGHRS, CDR2 YFSETQ. V gave up 4 bases and J gave up 6 bases; unmatched junction bases: 3. The CDR3 is 13 amino acids.

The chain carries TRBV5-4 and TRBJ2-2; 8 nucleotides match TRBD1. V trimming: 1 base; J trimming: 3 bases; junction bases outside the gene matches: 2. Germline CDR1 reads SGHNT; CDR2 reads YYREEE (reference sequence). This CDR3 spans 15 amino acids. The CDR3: CASSLIQGDTGELFF. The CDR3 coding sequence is TGTGCCAGCAGCTTGATACAGGGGGACACCGGGGAGCTGTTTTTT. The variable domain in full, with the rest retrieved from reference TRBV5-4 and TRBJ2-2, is ETGVTQSPTHLIKTRGQQVTLRCSSQSGHNTVSWYQQALGQGPQFIFQYYREEENGRGNFPPRFSGLQFPNYSSELNVNALELDDSALYLCASSLIQGDTGELFFGEGSRLTVL.

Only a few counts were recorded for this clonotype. The CDR3: CSARQSPSSYEQYV. DNA for the CDR3: TGCAGTGCCCGACAGTCCCCAAGCTCCTACGAGCAGTACGTC. The chain couples TRBV20-1 to TRBJ2-7, with D maybe TRBD1 (5 bases). V was clipped by 6 bases and J by 0 bases, with 15 bases between them. The germline CDR1 and CDR2 sequences are DFQATT and SNEGSKA (reference sequence). This CDR3 spans 14 amino acids.

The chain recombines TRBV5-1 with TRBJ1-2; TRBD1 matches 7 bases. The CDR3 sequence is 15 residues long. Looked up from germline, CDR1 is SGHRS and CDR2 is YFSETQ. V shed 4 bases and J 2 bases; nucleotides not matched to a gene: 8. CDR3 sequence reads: CASSLRDSRNYGYTF. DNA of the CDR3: TGCGCCAGCAGCCTCCGGGACAGCAGGAACTATGGCTACACCTTC. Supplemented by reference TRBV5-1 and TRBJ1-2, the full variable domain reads KAGVTQTPRYLIKTRGQQVTLSCSPISGHRSVSWYQQTPGQGLQFLFEYFSETQRNKGNFPGRFSGRQFSNSRSEMNVSTLELGDSALYLCASSLRDSRNYGYTFGSGTRLTVV.

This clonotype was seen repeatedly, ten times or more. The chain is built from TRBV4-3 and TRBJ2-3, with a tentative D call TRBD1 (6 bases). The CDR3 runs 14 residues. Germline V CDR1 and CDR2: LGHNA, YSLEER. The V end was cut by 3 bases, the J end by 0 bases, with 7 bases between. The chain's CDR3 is CASSQGASTDTQYF. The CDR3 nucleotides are TGCGCCAGCAGCCAGGGGGCTAGCACAGATACGCAGTATTTT.

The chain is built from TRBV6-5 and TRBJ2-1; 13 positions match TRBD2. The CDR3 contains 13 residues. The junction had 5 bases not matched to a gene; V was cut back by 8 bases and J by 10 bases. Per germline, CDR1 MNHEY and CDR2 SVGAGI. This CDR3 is CASWTSGGWEQFF. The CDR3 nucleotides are TGTGCCAGCTGGACTAGCGGGGGTTGGGAGCAGTTCTTC.

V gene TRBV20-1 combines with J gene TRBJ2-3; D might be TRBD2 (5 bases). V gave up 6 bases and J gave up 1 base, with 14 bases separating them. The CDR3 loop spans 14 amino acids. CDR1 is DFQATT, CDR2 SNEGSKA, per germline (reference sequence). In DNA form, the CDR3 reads TGCAGTGCGATTAATCGGGGTGGCACAGATACGCAGTATTTT. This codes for CSAINRGGTDTQYF.

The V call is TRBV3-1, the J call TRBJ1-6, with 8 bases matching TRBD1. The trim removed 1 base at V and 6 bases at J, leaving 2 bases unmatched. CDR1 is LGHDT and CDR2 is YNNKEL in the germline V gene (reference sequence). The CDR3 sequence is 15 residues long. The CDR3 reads CASSQGRGPNSPLHF. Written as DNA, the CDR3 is TGTGCCAGCAGCCAAGGCAGGGGGCCTAATTCACCCCTCCACTTT.

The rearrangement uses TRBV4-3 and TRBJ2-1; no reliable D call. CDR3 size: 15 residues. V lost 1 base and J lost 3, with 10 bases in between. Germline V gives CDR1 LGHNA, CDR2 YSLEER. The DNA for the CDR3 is TGCGCCAGCAGCCAAGGCTCGGCGGACTACAATGAGCAGTTCTTC. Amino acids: CASSQGSADYNEQFF.

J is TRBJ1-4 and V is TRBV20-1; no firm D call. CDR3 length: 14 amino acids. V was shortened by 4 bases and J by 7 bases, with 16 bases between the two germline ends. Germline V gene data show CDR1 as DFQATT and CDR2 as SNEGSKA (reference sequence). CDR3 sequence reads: CSAKSGRWGEKLFF. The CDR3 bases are TGCAGTGCTAAGTCCGGTCGTTGGGGTGAAAAACTGTTTTTT.